The 26 T cell receptor beta chains given below trace back to one sample, sequenced in a study of identical twins. Via MiXCR, TCRdb re-called the 5' RACE reads, giving one row per CDR3 protein. The sample holds some 590,000 distinct CDR3 sequences, roughly 9.5% seen once. The same data also went into a second study, on yellow fever vaccine responses in identical twins.

The source material was PBMCs. The receptors come from a woman aged 18-29 years in good health.

This clonotype was detected ten times or more. The V and J genes are TRBV9 and TRBJ2-3; possible D gene TRBD2, 6 bases. Germline CDR1 and CDR2: SGDLS and YYNGEE. The germline V and J ends were trimmed by 0 bases and 10 bases, with 18 bases remaining between them. The CDR3 has 15 residues. The CDR3 nucleotides read TGTGCCAGCAGCGTAGAGGAGGGGCCTTCGGATCCGCAGTATTTT. It translates to CASSVEEGPSDPQYF.

This chain connects TRBV28 to TRBJ2-7, with TRBD2 as a possible D gene (6 bases). CDR1 MDHEN and CDR2 SYDVKM come from the germline V gene. Trimming pared 7 bases from V and 3 bases from J, leaving 16 bases between. The CDR3 has 14 amino acids. The CDR3 DNA reads TGTGCCAGCATTTTGAAGGGAGGACGCTACGAGCAGTACTTC. It yields the protein CASILKGGRYEQYF.

This clonotype was detected a few times. V usage is TRBV7-2 and J usage is TRBJ2-7; TRBD2 is a possible D gene (6 bases). The V gene's germline CDR1 is SGHTA and CDR2 FQGNSA. This CDR3 contains 16 residues. Trimming took 6 bases from V and 3 from J, leaving 21 bases between them. CDR3 in amino acids: CASSLRPVAGNYEQYF. The CDR3 nucleotides read TGTGCCAGCAGTTTAAGACCGGTGGCGGGGAACTACGAGCAGTACTTC.

This clonotype has just a few counts. The V call is TRBV19, the J call TRBJ2-7; a possible D gene is TRBD1 (6 bases). CDR1 LNHDA and CDR2 SQIVND come from the germline V gene (reference sequence). The V gene lost 2 bases and the J gene lost 3 bases, with 8 bases spanning the gap. CDR3 length equals 13 residues. The CDR3 DNA reads TGTGCCAGTAGTATATCGGACAGCTACGAGCAGTACTTC. Protein sequence: CASSISDSYEQYF.

This chain uses TRBV29-1 with TRBJ2-3; 8 bases fit TRBD1. The germline V gene has CDR1 SQVTM and CDR2 ANQGSEA. V was pared by 7 bases and J by 7 bases, with 16 bases of the junction left unmatched. The CDR3 is 15 residues long. This chain's CDR3 is CSAGKVNTGGYTQYF. The CDR3 DNA sequence: TGCAGCGCTGGAAAGGTCAACACAGGGGGATATACGCAGTATTTT.

The gene calls are TRBV20-1 and TRBJ2-3; D is unresolved. V was clipped by 3 bases and J by 6 bases, with 25 bases between them. The CDR3 is 17 residues long. The germline gives CDR1 DFQATT, CDR2 SNEGSKA (reference sequence). CDR3 DNA sequence: TGCAGTGCTAGCTATATATTACTAAAGGAGAGTCTGGATACGCAGTATTTT. Translated, it gives CSASYILLKESLDTQYF.

This clonotype was seen a handful of times. The chain joins TRBV20-1 to TRBJ2-1; 11 nucleotides line up with TRBD2. Germline lookup yields CDR1 DFQATT and CDR2 SNEGSKA (reference sequence). V dropped 3 bases and J dropped 9; count of bases not matched to a gene: 10. This CDR3 is 15 amino acids long. CDR3: CSASILAGGPTEQFF. The CDR3 DNA reads TGCAGTGCTAGTATCCTAGCGGGGGGCCCGACTGAGCAGTTCTTC.

This clonotype was counted only a few times. The CDR3 spells CSAREGSTGTDTQYF. The CDR3 nucleotides read TGCAGTGCTAGAGAGGGGAGTACAGGCACAGATACGCAGTATTTT. V is TRBV20-1 and J is TRBJ2-3; perhaps TRBD2 as D (5 bases). V dropped 0 bases and J dropped 1 base, with 11 bases sitting between them. In germline, CDR1 is DFQATT, CDR2 SNEGSKA (reference sequence). The CDR3 is made up of 15 amino acids.

This clonotype was counted many times. The chain has TRBV28 and TRBJ2-3; D is uncertain. The CDR3 length is 15 residues. Germline loops: CDR1 MDHEN, CDR2 SYDVKM. The V gene lost 6 bases and the J gene lost 1 base, with 14 bases spanning the gap. The CDR3 DNA reads TGTGCCAGCAGCCAAGGTAGCCGCGGCACAGATACGCAGTATTTT. This gives the protein CASSQGSRGTDTQYF.

The chain links TRBV12-3 or TRBV12-4 to TRBJ1-1, with D unresolved. Trimming cost V 5 bases and J 3 bases, with 7 bases left between them. The CDR3 has 12 amino acids. This chain's CDR3 is CASSRRYTEAFF. The CDR3 DNA reads TGTGCCAGCAGTCGACGGTACACTGAAGCTTTCTTT.

This clonotype was recorded a few times. The chain uses TRBV28 and TRBJ2-7, with TRBD1 matching 9 bases. Per the germline V gene, CDR1 is MDHEN and CDR2 is SYDVKM. V was clipped by 1 base and J by 2 bases; unmatched bases: 3. CDR3 length: 15 residues. The CDR3 sequence is CASSLLQGAPYEQYF. CDR3 DNA: TGTGCCAGCAGTTTATTACAGGGGGCCCCCTACGAGCAGTACTTC.

The chain employs TRBV6-1 and TRBJ2-7; D remains ambiguous. Trimming took 5 bases from V and 7 from J, leaving 15 bases between them. This CDR3 region has 13 residues. Germline CDR1 MNHNS, CDR2 SASEGT. Here the CDR3 DNA reads TGTGCCAGCAGTAAACCGGGTGTTGAGGAGCAGTACTTC. Amino acids: CASSKPGVEEQYF.

This clonotype was seen a handful of times. J is TRBJ2-3 and V is TRBV27; D gene uncertain. CDR1 is MNHEY, CDR2 SMNVEV, per germline (reference sequence). With 5 bases removed from V and 6 bases from J, the gap between germline ends came to 9 bases. The CDR3 totals 12 residues. CDR3 sequence (DNA): TGTGCCAGCAGTCCCTACGGGGATACGCAGTATTTT. Protein sequence: CASSPYGDTQYF.

Ten or more counts support this clonotype. The chain has TRBV2 and TRBJ2-4; TRBD1 is a possible D gene (6 bases). V gave up 5 bases and J gave up 5 bases, with 19 bases separating them. The CDR3 has 16 residues. Germline V gene sequence: CDR1 SNHLY, CDR2 FYNNEI. CDR3 region: CASSYNRDPPENIQYF. The CDR3 DNA sequence: TGTGCCAGCAGTTATAACAGGGATCCACCCGAAAACATTCAGTACTTC.

This chain uses TRBV29-1 with TRBJ2-5, with D perhaps matching TRBD1 or TRBD2 (5 bases each). The germline V gene encodes CDR1 SQVTM and CDR2 ANQGSEA. CDR3 length equals 15 residues. V lost 0 bases and J 6 bases, leaving 17 bases between the germline ends. CDR3 sequence reads: CSVEDIRDHTQTQYF. CDR3 in DNA: TGCAGCGTTGAAGATATCCGGGACCACACTCAGACCCAGTACTTC. The full variable domain, rest sourced from reference TRBV29-1 and TRBJ2-5, is SAVISQKPSRDICQRGTSLTIQCQVDSQVTMMFWYRQQPGQSLTLIATANQGSEATYESGFVIDKFPISRPNLTFSTLTVSNMSPEDSSIYLCSVEDIRDHTQTQYFGPGTRLLVL.

This chain uses TRBV7-9 with TRBJ1-1; D is unresolved. Germline V gives CDR1 SEHNR, CDR2 FQNEAQ (reference sequence). Trimming left V 3 bases short and J 0 bases short, with 11 bases between. The CDR3 consists of 15 residues. In nucleotides, the CDR3 is TGTGCCAGCAGCTTGGCTCAAGGGATGAACACTGAAGCTTTCTTT. It specifies CASSLAQGMNTEAFF.

This clonotype was counted ten times or more. This rearrangement joins TRBV12-3 or TRBV12-4 to TRBJ2-7; no definite D call. The length of the CDR3 is 14 residues. V lost 7 bases to trimming and J lost 1 base, with 14 bases between them. CDR3: CASIPSGASYEQYF. In DNA, the CDR3 is TGTGCCAGCATCCCATCCGGAGCATCCTACGAGCAGTACTTC.

This clonotype was seen more than once but under ten times. The chain employs TRBV6-2 or TRBV6-3 and TRBJ2-1; TRBD2 aligns across 13 bases. CDR3 length: 15 amino acids. The V gene end was trimmed by 10 bases and the J gene end by 7 bases; junction bases not matched to a gene: 10. CDR1 and CDR2 (germline): MNHEY, SVGEGT. This CDR3 reads CATPDPGLAGNEQFF. In DNA form, the CDR3 reads TGTGCCACCCCAGATCCGGGACTAGCGGGAAATGAGCAGTTCTTC.

V and J are TRBV27 and TRBJ2-6; D gene unclear. CDR1 MNHEY and CDR2 SMNVEV come from the germline V gene (reference sequence). The CDR3 has 14 amino acids. Trimming removed 7 bases from V and 0 bases from J, with 7 bases in between. The CDR3 nucleotides read TGTGCCAGCAAAATTTACTCTGGGGCCAACGTCCTGACTTTC. Its translation is CASKIYSGANVLTF. The variable domain in full, completed from reference TRBV27 and TRBJ2-6, reads EAQVTQNPRYLITVTGKKLTVTCSQNMNHEYMSWYRQDPGLGLRQIYYSMNVEVTDKGDVPEGYKVSRKEKRNFPLILESPSPNQTSLYFCASKIYSGANVLTFGAGSRLTVL.

This clonotype was seen a handful of times. V gene TRBV20-1 combines with J gene TRBJ1-3, with D maybe TRBD1 (6 bases). The CDR3 is made up of 14 amino acids. The V end was cut by 0 bases, the J end by 3 bases, with 9 bases between. Germline CDR1 and CDR2: DFQATT and SNEGSKA (reference sequence). The CDR3 DNA reads TGCAGTGCTAGAGATCCCAGGGGTGGAAACACCATATATTTT. Encoded protein: CSARDPRGGNTIYF.

At least ten counts were recorded for this clonotype. This chain joins TRBV5-1 and TRBJ2-7; 9 nucleotides agree with TRBD1. This CDR3 has 15 residues. V dropped 2 bases and J dropped 6; count of bases not matched to a gene: 9. Germline CDR1 is SGHRS and CDR2 is YFSETQ. CDR3 nucleotides: TGCGCCAGCAGCTTACAGGGGGCCGATTCTTCCGAGCAGTACTTC. Its protein is CASSLQGADSSEQYF.

V gene TRBV29-1 combines with J gene TRBJ2-5; possibly TRBD1 for D (5 bases). Trimming removed 0 bases at V and 5 bases at J, with 10 bases between. Germline V gene data show CDR1 as SQVTM and CDR2 as ANQGSEA. The CDR3 sequence is 13 residues long. The CDR3 sequence is CSVEDIRVETQYF. The CDR3 coding sequence is TGCAGCGTTGAAGATATCAGGGTCGAGACCCAGTACTTC. Full variable domain (rest looked up from reference TRBV29-1 and TRBJ2-5): SAVISQKPSRDICQRGTSLTIQCQVDSQVTMMFWYRQQPGQSLTLIATANQGSEATYESGFVIDKFPISRPNLTFSTLTVSNMSPEDSSIYLCSVEDIRVETQYFGPGTRLLVL.

This clonotype was counted between two and nine times. The chain carries TRBV20-1 and TRBJ2-5; D is perhaps TRBD2 (6 bases). From germline, CDR1 is DFQATT and CDR2 SNEGSKA (reference sequence). V lost 0 bases and J 5 bases, leaving 16 bases between the germline ends. The CDR3 has 15 amino acids. The CDR3 sequence is CSAREGSGRGETQYF. The CDR3 DNA is TGCAGTGCTAGAGAGGGGTCCGGGAGAGGGGAGACCCAGTACTTC.

This clonotype has more than one count but fewer than ten. This chain joins TRBV3-1 and TRBJ1-5; no reliable D call. V dropped 4 bases and J dropped 4 bases, with 11 bases sitting between them. CDR3 length: 14 residues. Germline values: CDR1 LGHDT, CDR2 YNNKEL (reference sequence). The chain's CDR3 is CASSPQTVNQPQHF. CDR3 nucleotides: TGTGCCAGCAGCCCACAGACGGTAAATCAGCCCCAGCATTTT.

The V gene is TRBV2, the J gene TRBJ2-2, with 8 bases that match TRBD2. The V gene's germline CDR1 is SNHLY and CDR2 FYNNEI. Trimming at V came to 7 bases and at J to 5 bases, leaving 18 bases not matched to a gene. There are 18 residues in the CDR3. Here the CDR3 DNA reads TGTGCCAGCATCCCCCCGACCCCCCGGGGGGGGCGGACCGGGGAGCTGTTTTTT. Protein product: CASIPPTPRGGRTGELFF.

A few counts support this clonotype. The chain uses TRBV2 and TRBJ1-2; D might be TRBD1 (5 bases). V gave up 2 bases and J gave up 6 bases, with 22 bases separating them. The CDR3 extends over 17 amino acids. Germline loops: CDR1 SNHLY, CDR2 FYNNEI. The CDR3 sequence is CASSEPGRGVGTNGYTF. The CDR3 region has the DNA TGTGCCAGCAGTGAACCGGGTCGGGGGGTCGGCACAAATGGCTACACCTTC.